This is a list of T cell receptor beta chains from one sample in a study of blood T cell repertoires in COVID-19. Method: immunoSEQ multiplex PCR; TCRdb's copy keeps in-frame clones and lacks some. The table lists tens of thousands of clones, approximately 88% of them singletons. The sequenced sample was peripheral blood. These receptors all stem from a man in his 70s in a cohort sampled during active COVID-19. Both conserved end residues are part of each CDR3. D genes are given only for firm matches. For some rows the clone size is stated as once, few or many, or as a class when expanded; others skip it.

v_gene	j_gene	abundance	d_gene	CDR3nt	CDR3aa
TRBV9	TRBJ2-2	NA	TRBD2	TGTGCCAGCAGCGCTAGCGGGGGCGGCAGGGGCAACACCGGGGAGCTGTTTTTT	CASSASGGGRGNTGELFF
TRBV11-2	TRBJ2-1	few	NA	TGTGCCAGCGAATTTTTAAGGCAGACTCTTACAATGAAGTTCTTC	CASEFLRQTLTMKFF
TRBV12-3/TRBV12-4	TRBJ1-2	NA	NA	TGTGCCAGCAGTTCCGACAGAAACTATGGCTACACCTTC	CASSSDRNYGYTF
TRBV2	TRBJ2-3	NA	NA	TGTGCCCGGGGGGCGCGTACAGATACGCAGTATTTT	CARGARTDTQYF
TRBV6-5	TRBJ2-3	once	TRBD2	TGTGCCAGCAGACTAGCGGGATATATCACAGATACGCAGTATTTT	CASRLAGYITDTQYF
TRBV11-2	TRBJ2-3	NA	TRBD2	TGTGCCAGCAGCTTAACCGCTAGCGGGAGGGGCACAGATACGCAGTATTTT	CASSLTASGRGTDTQYF
TRBV2	TRBJ1-2	NA	NA	TGTGCCAGCAGTGGGACACCCCCTAACTATGGCTACACCTTC	CASSGTPPNYGYTF
TRBV6-2/TRBV6-3	TRBJ2-1	few	TRBD2	TGTGCCAGCAGTTACCGGACTAGCTCCTACAATGAGCAGTTCTTC	CASSYRTSSYNEQFF
TRBV15	TRBJ2-1	NA	TRBD1	TGTGCCACCAGCAGAGGGACAGGGGTTATCAATGAGCAGTTCTTC	CATSRGTGVINEQFF
TRBV7-2	TRBJ2-7	NA	TRBD2	TGTGCCAGCAGCATACCGGGACTAGCGGGGGGCTACGAGCAGTACTTC	CASSIPGLAGGYEQYF
TRBV28	TRBJ1-6	NA	TRBD1	TGTGCCAGCAGTTTGATACAGGGGGATAATTCACCCCTCCACTTT	CASSLIQGDNSPLHF
TRBV28	TRBJ2-3	NA	NA	TGTGCCATCCCTGACGGGAGAGGAGATACGCAGTATTTT	CAIPDGRGDTQYF
TRBV28	TRBJ1-5	NA	NA	TGTGCCAGCAGTTTCGGGGGTGCGGGCAATCAGCCCCAGCATTTT	CASSFGGAGNQPQHF
TRBV23-1	TRBJ2-1	NA	TRBD2	TGCGCCAGCGGAAGTTCAAGCGGGAGACAGAATGAGCAGTTCTTC	CASGSSSGRQNEQFF
TRBV28	TRBJ2-3	once	TRBD1	TGTGCCAGCAAGGGGGACCGGGACAGGGGCACAGATATAAAGCAGTATTTT	CASKGDRDRGTDIKQYF
TRBV2	TRBJ1-1	NA	TRBD1	TGTGCCAGCAGCTGGACAGGGGTGAACACTGAAGCTTTCTTT	CASSWTGVNTEAFF
TRBV19	TRBJ1-1	NA	TRBD1	TGTGCCAGTAGAGCAGGGACAGGAAATACGAACACTGAAGCTTTCTTT	CASRAGTGNTNTEAFF
TRBV12-3/TRBV12-4	TRBJ1-1	NA	NA	TGTGCCAGCAGTTTTTCAGGGGCTACGGAAGCTTTCTTT	CASSFSGATEAFF
TRBV7-2	TRBJ2-7	NA	NA	TGTGCCAGCAGCTTTGGGGGGAGTGGTGAGCAGTACTTC	CASSFGGSGEQYF
TRBV3-1/TRBV3-2	TRBJ2-2	NA	TRBD2	TGTGCCAGCAGCCGGGGCGGGAGCAGGAACACCGGGGAGCTGTTTTTT	CASSRGGSRNTGELFF
TRBV5-1	TRBJ2-1	NA	TRBD2	TGCGCCAGCAGCTTGGGGCTAGCGGGCTACAATGAGCAGTTCTTC	CASSLGLAGYNEQFF
TRBV5-1	TRBJ2-2	NA	TRBD2	TGCGCCAGCAGTCCTGGGGGGGACACCGGGGAGCTGTTTTTT	CASSPGGDTGELFF
TRBV2	TRBJ2-1	once	NA	TGTGCCGGAGCGAGCGGTAACTACAATGAGCAGTTCTTC	CAGASGNYNEQFF
TRBV29-1	TRBJ1-1	NA	TRBD1	TGCAGCGTCACGGGACAGGGAATGTTTGAAGCTTTCTTT	CSVTGQGMFEAFF